This T cell receptor beta chain was recorded in a study of blood T cell repertoires in COVID-19 (dated by TCRdb to the early 2020s). In the study overall: Collaborator samples came from the United States, Italy and Spain and covered acute and convalescent phases of COVID-19. The material from the prospective study consisted of cDNA or gDNA derived from T cells, B-cell-depleted T cells, or PBMCs. Subjects who had been exposed to COVID-19, were actively infected with it, or had recovered from it provided the deeply sampled blood TCRbeta repertoires that made up the dataset. The repertoires were released in a freely available public database intended as a resource for research on the immune response to SARS-CoV-2. The samples were drawn from the first 160 participants of the ongoing ImmuneRACE study and from some 1,300 subjects provided by 6 global collaborators. Nearly every sample came with metadata listing a de-identified subject ID, COVID-19 status, age in years and sex. Where available, HLA class I and class II types were obtained from metadata supplied by the sample provider rather than from assay-based typing. Overall study results and their limits: Clinical and demographic metadata were provided uncurated, with the amount varying by source and participant.

TCRbeta CDR3 regions were amplified from genomic DNA using the immunoSEQ Assay, a bias-controlled multiplex PCR. The study's own analysis went as follows. Nucleated cell counts per sample were estimated from amplification of reference gene primers within the assay. Sequence reads were collapsed and filtered to measure the absolute abundance of every unique TCRbeta CDR3 rearrangement. Productive Simpson clonality was computed per sample as the square root of Simpson's diversity index over productive rearrangements. Held by TCRdb, this immuneACCESS table contains in-frame sequences only and omits some clones. Under half of the omission traces to an unresolved V gene where checked; the cause of the rest is unknown. The DNA was the basis for D and trimming; V, J and clone size are from that table. The sample table contains 200,000 to 250,000 clones; only one count was recorded for under 90% of them. The ten largest clones represent about 7.8% of the sample.

One collaborating source in Seattle enrolled patients while the patients were actively infected and followed the patients over time throughout the course of disease. Each collaborating institution followed its own protocols to collect whole blood in K2EDTA tubes. For TCRbeta analysis, collaborators shipped samples as frozen whole blood, isolated PBMCs, or DNA extracted from either of those sample types. The CDR3 runs 14 residues from the cysteine to the phenylalanine. CDR3 DNA is the only sequence kept; it has 42 bases, read in frame from the first base. Trimming at the junction amounts to 0 bases on V and 5 bases on J, and the germline ends lie 9 bases apart. The germline V gene provides CDR1 SGHRS and CDR2 YFSETQ. Worth noting for this clone: No cognate antigen has been identified for it. There are no base qualities to consult, and no much larger clone falls within one base.

This receptor was obtained from an elderly woman with COVID-19, enrolled during active disease. The specimen sequenced was peripheral blood. The sequence is built from TRBV5-1 and TRBJ1-5, and TRBD1 may be the D gene, going by 5 matching bases. The CDR3 corresponds to CASSLGGGDQPQHF. The nucleotide sequence is TGCGCCAGCAGCTTGGGTGGGGGGGATCAGCCCCAGCATTTT.